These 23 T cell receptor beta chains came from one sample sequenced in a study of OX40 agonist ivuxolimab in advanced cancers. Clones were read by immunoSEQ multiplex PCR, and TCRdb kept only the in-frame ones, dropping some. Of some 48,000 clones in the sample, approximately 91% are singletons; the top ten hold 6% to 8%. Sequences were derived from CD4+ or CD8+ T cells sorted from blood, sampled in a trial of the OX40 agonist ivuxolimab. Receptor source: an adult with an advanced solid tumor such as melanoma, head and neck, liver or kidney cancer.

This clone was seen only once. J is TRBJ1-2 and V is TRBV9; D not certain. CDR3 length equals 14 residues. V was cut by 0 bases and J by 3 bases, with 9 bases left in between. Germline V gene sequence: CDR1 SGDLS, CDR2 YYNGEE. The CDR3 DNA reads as TGTGCCAGCAGCGTAGTATCAGGCGACTATGGCTACACCTTC. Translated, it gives CASSVVSGDYGYTF.

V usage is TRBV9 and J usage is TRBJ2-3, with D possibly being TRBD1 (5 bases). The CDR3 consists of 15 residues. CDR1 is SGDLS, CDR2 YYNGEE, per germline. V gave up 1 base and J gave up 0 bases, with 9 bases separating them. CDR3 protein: CASSVQGWSTDTQYF. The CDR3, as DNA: TGTGCCAGCAGCGTACAGGGATGGAGCACAGATACGCAGTATTTT. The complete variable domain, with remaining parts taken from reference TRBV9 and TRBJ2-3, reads DSGVTQTPKHLITATGQRVTLRCSPRSGDLSVYWYQQSLDQGLQFLIQYYNGEERAKGNILERFSAQQFPDLHSELNLSSLELGDSALYFCASSVQGWSTDTQYFGPGTRLTVL.

CDR3 sequence reads: CASSPSRTGGAGETQYF. In DNA, the CDR3 is TGTGCCAGCAGTCCTTCACGCACAGGGGGCGCCGGGGAGACCCAGTACTTC. The chain recombines TRBV27 with TRBJ2-5, with TRBD1 identical over 9 bases. This CDR3 comprises 17 residues. Trimming removed 5 bases from V and 5 bases from J; junction bases left unmatched: 15. Germline V gene lookup returns CDR1 MNHEY and CDR2 SMNVEV (reference sequence).

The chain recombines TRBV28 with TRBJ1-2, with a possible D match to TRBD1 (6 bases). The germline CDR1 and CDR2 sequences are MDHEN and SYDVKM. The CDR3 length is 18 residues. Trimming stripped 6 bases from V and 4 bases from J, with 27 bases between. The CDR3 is CASSSGGIYRPRGYGYTF. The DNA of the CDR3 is TGTGCCAGCAGCTCCGGGGGAATCTACAGGCCCAGGGGCTATGGCTACACCTTC.

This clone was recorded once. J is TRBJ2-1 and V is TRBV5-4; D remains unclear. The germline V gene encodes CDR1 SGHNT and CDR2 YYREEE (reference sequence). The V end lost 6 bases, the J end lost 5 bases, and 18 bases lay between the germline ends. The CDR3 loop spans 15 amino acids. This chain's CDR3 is CASTPDGTFDNEQFF. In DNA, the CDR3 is TGTGCCAGCACCCCGGACGGAACCTTCGACAATGAGCAGTTCTTC.

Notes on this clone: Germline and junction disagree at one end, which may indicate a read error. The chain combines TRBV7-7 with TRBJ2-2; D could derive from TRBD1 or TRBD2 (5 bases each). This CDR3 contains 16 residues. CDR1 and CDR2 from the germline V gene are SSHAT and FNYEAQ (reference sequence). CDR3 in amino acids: CASSLARAGPPGELFF. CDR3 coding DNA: TGTGCTAGCAGCTTAGCGCGGGCAGGGCCCCCCGGGGAGCTGTTTTTT.

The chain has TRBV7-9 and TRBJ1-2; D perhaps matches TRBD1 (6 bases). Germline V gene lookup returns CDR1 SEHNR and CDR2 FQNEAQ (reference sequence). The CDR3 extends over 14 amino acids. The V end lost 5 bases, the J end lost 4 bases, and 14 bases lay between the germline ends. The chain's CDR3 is CASSVSTGPYGYTF. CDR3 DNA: TGTGCCAGCAGCGTCAGTACAGGGCCCTATGGCTACACCTTC.

DNA of the CDR3: TGTGCCAGCAGGAAATCTCGACAGGGGGCTGGCTACACCTTC. It codes for CASRKSRQGAGYTF. This rearrangement joins TRBV27 to TRBJ1-2; the match to TRBD1 covers 10 bases. Germline CDR1 is MNHEY and CDR2 is SMNVEV (reference sequence). The CDR3 is made up of 14 amino acids. The V and J ends lost 6 bases and 7 bases, in that order; junction bases with no gene match: 8.

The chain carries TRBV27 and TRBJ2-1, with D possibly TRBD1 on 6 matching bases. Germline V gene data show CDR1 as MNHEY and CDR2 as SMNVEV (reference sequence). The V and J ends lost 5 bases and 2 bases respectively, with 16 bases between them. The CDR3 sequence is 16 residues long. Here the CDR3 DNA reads TGTGCCAGCAGTCCTCTCACAGGGAGCGCCTACAATGAGCAGTTCTTC. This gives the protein CASSPLTGSAYNEQFF.

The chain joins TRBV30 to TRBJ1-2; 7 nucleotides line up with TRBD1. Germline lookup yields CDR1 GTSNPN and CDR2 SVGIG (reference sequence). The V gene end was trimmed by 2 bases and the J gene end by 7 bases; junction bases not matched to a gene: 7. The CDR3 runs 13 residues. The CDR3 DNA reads TGTGCCTGGAGTAACACAGGGGAAGGTGGCTACACCTTC. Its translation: CAWSNTGEGGYTF.

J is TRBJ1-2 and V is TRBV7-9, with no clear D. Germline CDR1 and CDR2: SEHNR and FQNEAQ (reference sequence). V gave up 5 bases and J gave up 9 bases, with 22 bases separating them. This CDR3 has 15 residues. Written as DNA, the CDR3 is TGTGCCAGCAGCCAACAAAGGGCAGACAACTGGTGCTACACCTTC. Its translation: CASSQQRADNWCYTF.

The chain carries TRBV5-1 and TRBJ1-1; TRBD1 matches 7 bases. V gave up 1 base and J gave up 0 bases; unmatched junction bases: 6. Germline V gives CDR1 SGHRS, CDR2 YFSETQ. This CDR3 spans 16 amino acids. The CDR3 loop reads CASSLSRGALNTEAFF. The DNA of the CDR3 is TGCGCCAGCAGCTTGAGCAGGGGGGCTTTGAACACTGAAGCTTTCTTT.

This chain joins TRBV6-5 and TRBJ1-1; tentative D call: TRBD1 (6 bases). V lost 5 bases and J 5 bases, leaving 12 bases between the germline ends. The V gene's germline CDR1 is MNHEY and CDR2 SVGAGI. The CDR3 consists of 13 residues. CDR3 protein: CASSTTGRTEAFF. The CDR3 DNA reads TGTGCCAGCAGTACAACAGGGAGGACTGAAGCTTTCTTT.

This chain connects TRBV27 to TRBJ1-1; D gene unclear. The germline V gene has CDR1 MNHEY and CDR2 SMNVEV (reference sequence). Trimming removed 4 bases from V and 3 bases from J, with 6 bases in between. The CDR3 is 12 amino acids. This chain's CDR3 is CASSSWDTEAFF. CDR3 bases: TGTGCCAGCAGTTCATGGGACACTGAAGCTTTCTTT.

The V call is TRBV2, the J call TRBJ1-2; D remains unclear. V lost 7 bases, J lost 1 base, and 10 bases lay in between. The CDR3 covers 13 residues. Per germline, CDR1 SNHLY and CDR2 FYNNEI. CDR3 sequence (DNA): TGTGCCAGCAACGGACTTTTTAACTATGGCTACACCTTC. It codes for CASNGLFNYGYTF. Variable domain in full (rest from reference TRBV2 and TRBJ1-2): EPEVTQTPSHQVTQMGQEVILRCVPISNHLYFYWYRQILGQKVEFLVSFYNNEISEKSEIFDDQFSVERPDGSNFTLKIRSTKLEDSAMYFCASNGLFNYGYTFGSGTRLTVV.

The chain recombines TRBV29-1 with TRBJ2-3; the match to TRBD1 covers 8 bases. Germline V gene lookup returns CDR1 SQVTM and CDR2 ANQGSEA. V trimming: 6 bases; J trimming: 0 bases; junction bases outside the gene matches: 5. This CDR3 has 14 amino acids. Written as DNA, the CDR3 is TGCAGCGTGGAACAGGGGGGTAGCACAGATACGCAGTATTTT. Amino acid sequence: CSVEQGGSTDTQYF.

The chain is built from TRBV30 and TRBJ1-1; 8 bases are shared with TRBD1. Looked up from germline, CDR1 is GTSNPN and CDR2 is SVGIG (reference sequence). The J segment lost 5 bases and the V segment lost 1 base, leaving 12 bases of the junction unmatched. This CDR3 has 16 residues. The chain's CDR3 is CAWSGQGIKGPTEAFF. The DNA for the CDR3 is TGTGCCTGGAGTGGACAGGGGATTAAGGGTCCTACTGAAGCTTTCTTT.

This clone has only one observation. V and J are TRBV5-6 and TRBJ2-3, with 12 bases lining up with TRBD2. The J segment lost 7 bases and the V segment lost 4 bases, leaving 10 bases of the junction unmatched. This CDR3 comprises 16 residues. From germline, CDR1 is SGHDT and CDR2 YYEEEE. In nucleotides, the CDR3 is TGTGCCAGCAGCGAAGCTAGCGGGGGGGCCGGAAATACGCAGTATTTT. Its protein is CASSEASGGAGNTQYF. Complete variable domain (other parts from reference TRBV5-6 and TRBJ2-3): DAGVTQSPTHLIKTRGQQVTLRCSPKSGHDTVSWYQQALGQGPQFIFQYYEEEERQRGNFPDRFSGHQFPNYSSELNVNALLLGDSALYLCASSEASGGAGNTQYFGPGTRLTVL.

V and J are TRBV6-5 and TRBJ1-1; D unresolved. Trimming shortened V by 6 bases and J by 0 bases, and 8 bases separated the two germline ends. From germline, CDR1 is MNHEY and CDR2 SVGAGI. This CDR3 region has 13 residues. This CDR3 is CASRPVMNTEAFF. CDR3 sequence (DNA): TGTGCCAGCAGGCCGGTGATGAACACTGAAGCTTTCTTT.

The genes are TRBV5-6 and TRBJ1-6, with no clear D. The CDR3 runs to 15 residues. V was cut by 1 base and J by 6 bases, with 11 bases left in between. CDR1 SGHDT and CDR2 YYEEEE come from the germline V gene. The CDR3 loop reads CASSLRPDLNSPLHF. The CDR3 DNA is TGTGCCAGCAGCTTGAGGCCGGACCTTAATTCACCCCTCCACTTT.

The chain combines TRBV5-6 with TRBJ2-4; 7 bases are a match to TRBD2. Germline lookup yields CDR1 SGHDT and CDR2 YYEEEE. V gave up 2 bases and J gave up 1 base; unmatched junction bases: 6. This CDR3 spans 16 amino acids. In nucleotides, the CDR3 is TGTGCCAGCAGCTTACGGGGGGTGACGGCCAAAAACATTCAGTACTTC. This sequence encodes CASSLRGVTAKNIQYF.

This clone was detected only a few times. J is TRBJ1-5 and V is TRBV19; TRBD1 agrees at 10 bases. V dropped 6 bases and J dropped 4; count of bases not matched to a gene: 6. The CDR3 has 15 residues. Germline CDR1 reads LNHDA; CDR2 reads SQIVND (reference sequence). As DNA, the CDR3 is TGTGCCAGTAGAAGACAGGGGGCTGGTAATCAGCCCCAGCATTTT. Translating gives CASRRQGAGNQPQHF.

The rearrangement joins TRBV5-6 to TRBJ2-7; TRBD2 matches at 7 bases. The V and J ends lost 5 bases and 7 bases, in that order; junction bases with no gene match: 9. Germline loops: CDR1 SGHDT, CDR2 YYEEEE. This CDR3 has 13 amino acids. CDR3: CASRPWEGLEQYV. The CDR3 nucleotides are TGTGCCAGCAGGCCCTGGGAGGGCTTGGAGCAGTACGTC.